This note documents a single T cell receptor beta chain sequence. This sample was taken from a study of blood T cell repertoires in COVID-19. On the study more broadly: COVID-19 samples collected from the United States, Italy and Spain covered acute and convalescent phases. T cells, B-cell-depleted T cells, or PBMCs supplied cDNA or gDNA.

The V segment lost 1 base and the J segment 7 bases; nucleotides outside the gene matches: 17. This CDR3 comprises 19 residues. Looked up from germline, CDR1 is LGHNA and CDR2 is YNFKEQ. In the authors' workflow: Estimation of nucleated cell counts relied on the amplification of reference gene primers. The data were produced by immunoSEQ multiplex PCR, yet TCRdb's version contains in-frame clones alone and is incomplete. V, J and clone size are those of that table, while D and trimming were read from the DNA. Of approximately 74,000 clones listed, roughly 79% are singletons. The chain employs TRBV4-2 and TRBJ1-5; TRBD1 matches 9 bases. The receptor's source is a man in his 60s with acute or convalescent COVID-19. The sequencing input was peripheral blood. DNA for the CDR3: TGTGCCAGCAGCCAAGTTATAGGGACAGGGTTTAGCGCTGGGCAGCCCCAGCATTTT. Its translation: CASSQVIGTGFSAGQPQHF.